A single sample gave rise to the 13 T cell receptor beta chains below, sequenced in a study of T cell changes during pregnancy in multiple sclerosis. Clones were read by immunoSEQ multiplex PCR, and TCRdb kept only the in-frame ones, dropping some. Counted here are 15,000 to 18,000 clones, roughly four fifths occurring once; the ten biggest clones make up roughly 15%. The material was CD8+ T cells from peripheral blood mononuclear cells, obtained after pregnancy. The receptors were gathered from a female donor in good health, enrolled as a control in a pregnancy study.

The rearrangement links TRBV7-9 to TRBJ2-7; TRBD1 agrees at 8 bases. CDR3 length: 15 residues. The V gene's germline CDR1 is SEHNR and CDR2 FQNEAQ (reference sequence). Trimming at V came to 1 base and at J to 5 bases, leaving 7 bases not matched to a gene. The CDR3 region is CASSLDPPGGDEQYF. Here the CDR3 DNA reads TGTGCCAGCAGCTTAGATCCCCCAGGGGGCGACGAGCAGTACTTC.

The CDR3 sequence: CASSIRQGAGTEAFF. The CDR3 coding sequence is TGTGCCAGCAGCATTAGACAGGGGGCAGGAACTGAAGCTTTCTTT. The chain combines TRBV11-2 with TRBJ1-1; TRBD1 matches 10 bases. The CDR3 has 15 amino acids. The germline V gene encodes CDR1 SGHAT and CDR2 FQNNGV. V gave up 5 bases and J gave up 5 bases; unmatched junction bases: 8. The variable domain in full, completed from reference TRBV11-2 and TRBJ1-1, reads EAGVAQSPRYKIIEKRQSVAFWCNPISGHATLYWYQQILGQGPKLLIQFQNNGVVDDSQLPKDRFSAERLKGVDSTLKIQPAKLEDSAVYLCASSIRQGAGTEAFFGQGTRLTVV.

The genes are TRBV5-5 and TRBJ1-5, with a weak D call TRBD1 (6 bases). Germline lookup yields CDR1 SGHKS and CDR2 YYEKEE (reference sequence). Trimming took 5 bases from V and 2 from J, leaving 11 bases between them. This CDR3 region has 14 residues. In DNA, the CDR3 is TGTGCCAGCAGGCCAGGGGTCGGCAATCAGCCCCAGCATTTT. Protein: CASRPGVGNQPQHF.

The chain links TRBV4-2 to TRBJ2-3, with a weak D call TRBD2 (6 bases). This CDR3 region has 15 residues. Germline CDR1 LGHNA, CDR2 YNFKEQ. The germline V and J ends were trimmed by 1 base and 1 base, with 9 bases remaining between them. In nucleotides, the CDR3 is TGTGCCAGCAGCCAAGGGACTATCGGCACAGATACGCAGTATTTT. This encodes CASSQGTIGTDTQYF.

This rearrangement joins TRBV9 to TRBJ2-7; 10 bases are a match to TRBD1. CDR1 is SGDLS, CDR2 YYNGEE, per germline. J lost 5 bases, V lost 0 bases, and 14 bases had no gene match. CDR3 length equals 18 residues. CDR3 coding DNA: TGTGCCAGCAGCGTAGGAGCAGTAGCCGGGACAGGGGTTAACGAGCAGTACTTC. As protein: CASSVGAVAGTGVNEQYF.

V usage is TRBV7-2 and J usage is TRBJ2-7, with 7 bases aligning to TRBD2. There are 15 residues in the CDR3. The V and J ends lost 1 base and 0 bases, in that order; junction bases with no gene match: 3. The germline V gene has CDR1 SGHTA and CDR2 FQGNSA. CDR3 nucleotide sequence: TGTGCCAGCAGCTTAGAGGGGACTATCTCCTACGAGCAGTACTTC. Residues: CASSLEGTISYEQYF.

CDR3 residues: CASSPGTGSLTGELFF. The CDR3 DNA reads as TGTGCCAGCAGTCCCGGGACAGGGTCTCTCACCGGGGAGCTGTTTTTT. V and J are TRBV6-4 and TRBJ2-2, with TRBD1 matching 9 bases. Germline V gene lookup returns CDR1 MRHNA and CDR2 SNTAGT. The J segment lost 4 bases and the V segment lost 5 bases, leaving 8 bases of the junction unmatched. This CDR3 spans 16 amino acids.

The genes are TRBV4-1 and TRBJ2-2; D is unclear. CDR1 is MGHRA, CDR2 YSYEKL, per germline. The CDR3 loop spans 15 amino acids. The germline V and J ends were trimmed by 3 bases and 6 bases, with 14 bases remaining between them. The DNA for the CDR3 is TGCGCCAGCAGCCATGGTGGTAGAGTATCCGGGGAGCTGTTTTTT. It specifies CASSHGGRVSGELFF.

The CDR3 protein is CASSLLSGEDTQYF. In nucleotides, the CDR3 is TGTGCCAGCAGCCTCCTCTCCGGGGAAGATACGCAGTATTTT. This rearrangement joins TRBV11-1 to TRBJ2-3; the D gene is possibly TRBD2 (5 bases). The germline CDR1 and CDR2 sequences are SGHAT and FQDESV (reference sequence). V was trimmed by 5 bases and J by 5 bases, leaving 14 bases between them. This CDR3 contains 14 residues.

This clone was counted a few times. The chain joins TRBV6-1 to TRBJ1-1; D might be TRBD1 (6 bases). Per germline, CDR1 MNHNS and CDR2 SASEGT. With 11 bases removed from V and 7 bases from J, the gap between germline ends came to 23 bases. This CDR3 comprises 14 residues. CDR3 protein: CACFPGHPNGEAFF. The CDR3 DNA is TGTGCCTGTTTCCCGGGACACCCGAACGGTGAAGCTTTCTTT.

This clone was picked up one time. The chain uses TRBV5-1 and TRBJ2-7; 12 bases map to TRBD2. The length of the CDR3 is 14 residues. V lost 3 bases, J lost 4 bases, and 2 bases stayed unmatched. Germline V gives CDR1 SGHRS, CDR2 YFSETQ. Here the CDR3 DNA reads TGCGCCAGCAGCTGGGGACTAGCGGGTTACGAGCAGTACTTC. It translates to CASSWGLAGYEQYF. The full variable domain, completed using reference TRBV5-1 and TRBJ2-7, is KAGVTQTPRYLIKTRGQQVTLSCSPISGHRSVSWYQQTPGQGLQFLFEYFSETQRNKGNFPGRFSGRQFSNSRSEMNVSTLELGDSALYLCASSWGLAGYEQYFGPGTRLTVT.

The chain joins TRBV27 to TRBJ2-1, with 7 bases that match TRBD1. In germline, CDR1 is MNHEY, CDR2 SMNVEV (reference sequence). The junction had 8 bases not matched to a gene; V was cut back by 5 bases and J by 7 bases. The CDR3 has 14 amino acids. CDR3 coding DNA: TGTGCCAGCAGTCCCGCCGGGACAGCTAATGAGCAGTTCTTC. Its translation is CASSPAGTANEQFF.

This clone was counted a few times. The J gene is TRBJ2-6, the V gene TRBV29-1; 7 bases are shared with TRBD2. The J segment lost 0 bases and the V segment lost 7 bases, leaving 3 bases of the junction unmatched. The CDR3 has 14 amino acids. Germline loops: CDR1 SQVTM, CDR2 ANQGSEA. CDR3 DNA: TGCAGCGCCAGGGAGGGCTCTGGGGCCAACGTCCTGACTTTC. Translating it yields CSAREGSGANVLTF.